This T cell receptor (beta chain) was found in a study of blood T cells in healthy people across ages. A J-beta primer mix and a sample-barcoded 5' primer were used in a second PCR of about 7 to 12 cycles. TCRdb used MiXCR to reprocess the 5' RACE reads, holding one entry per CDR3 protein. The sample lists around 520,000 distinct CDR3 sequences, about 28% occurring once. Separately, the same data were catalogued under a study of T cells of mothers and their children.

This TCR derives from a boy between 2 and 10 years old in good health. The sample comprised blood.

For the CDR3, the DNA is TGTGCCAGCAGTTACTCTGATCGGGGATTGCAGTACTTC. Its protein product is CASSYSDRGLQYF. V is TRBV6-2 or TRBV6-3 and J is TRBJ2-7; tentative D call: TRBD2 (5 bases). Between the trimmed V and J ends, which lost 0 bases and 9 bases, there was a span of 12 bases. Germline V gives CDR1 MNHEY, CDR2 SVGEGT. The CDR3 has 13 residues.